The present entry profiles one T cell receptor beta chain with its context. Antigen: not known. This sample was taken from a study of cytomegalovirus exposure and HLA in healthy donors. Study findings and constraints: Excluded: some indistinguishable V segments such as TRBV6-2 and TRBV6-3.

The PCR was carried out with 60 Vbeta primers and 13 Jbeta primers. Some clones are missing from TCRdb's copy, which holds only in-frame ones; the method was immunoSEQ multiplex PCR. The table has more than 85,000 clones, roughly 80% seen once. The study sampled nominally healthy donors, though unrecorded immune exposures were likely. V was clipped by 6 bases and J by 7 bases, with 25 bases between them. Germline CDR1 MRHNA, CDR2 SNTAGT. This CDR3 spans 16 amino acids. This chain connects TRBV6-4 to TRBJ2-7, with D perhaps matching TRBD2 (6 bases). Sample: PBMCs. This TCR was recovered from a male donor in good health and CMV-seropositive. CDR3 DNA: TGTGCCAGCAGCCCCACGGGCGGGAACGGAAGATGGGAGCAGTACTTC. Amino acid sequence: CASSPTGGNGRWEQYF.